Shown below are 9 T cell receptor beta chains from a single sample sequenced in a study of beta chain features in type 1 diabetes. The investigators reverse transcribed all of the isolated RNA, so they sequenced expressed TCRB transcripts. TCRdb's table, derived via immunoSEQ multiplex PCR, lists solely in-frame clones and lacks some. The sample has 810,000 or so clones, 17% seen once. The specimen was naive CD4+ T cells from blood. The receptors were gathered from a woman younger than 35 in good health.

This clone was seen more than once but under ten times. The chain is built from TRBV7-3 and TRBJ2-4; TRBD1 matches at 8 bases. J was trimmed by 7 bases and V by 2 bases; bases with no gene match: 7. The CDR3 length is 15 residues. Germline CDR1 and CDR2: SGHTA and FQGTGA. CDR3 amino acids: CASSLGVTGENIQYF. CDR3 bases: TGTGCCAGCAGCTTAGGAGTGACAGGGGAGAACATTCAGTACTTC. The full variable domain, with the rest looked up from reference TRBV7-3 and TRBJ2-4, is GAGVSQTPSNKVTEKGKYVELRCDPISGHTALYWYRQSLGQGPEFLIYFQGTGAADDSGLPNDRFFAVRPEGSVSTLKIQRTERGDSAVYLCASSLGVTGENIQYFGAGTRLSVL.

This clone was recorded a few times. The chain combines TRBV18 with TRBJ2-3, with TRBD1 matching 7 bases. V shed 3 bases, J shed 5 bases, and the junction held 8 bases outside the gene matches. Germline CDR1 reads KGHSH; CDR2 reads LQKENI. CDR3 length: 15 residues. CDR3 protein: CASSPPTGRRDTQYF. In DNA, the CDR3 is TGTGCCAGCTCACCTCCGACAGGGCGCCGAGATACGCAGTATTTT.

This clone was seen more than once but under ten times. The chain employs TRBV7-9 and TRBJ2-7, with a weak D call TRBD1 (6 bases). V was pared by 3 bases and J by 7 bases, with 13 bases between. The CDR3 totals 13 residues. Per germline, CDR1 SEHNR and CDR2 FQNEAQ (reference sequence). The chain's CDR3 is CASSFDRLREQYF. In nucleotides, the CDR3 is TGTGCCAGCAGCTTCGACAGGCTACGGGAGCAGTACTTC.

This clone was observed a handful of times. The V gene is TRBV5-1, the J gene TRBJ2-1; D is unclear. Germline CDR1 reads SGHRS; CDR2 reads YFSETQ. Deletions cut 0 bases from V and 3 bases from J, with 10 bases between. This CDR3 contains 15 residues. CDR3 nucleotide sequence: TGCGCCAGCAGCTTGGGTGGGGTGGGCTACAATGAGCAGTTCTTC. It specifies CASSLGGVGYNEQFF.

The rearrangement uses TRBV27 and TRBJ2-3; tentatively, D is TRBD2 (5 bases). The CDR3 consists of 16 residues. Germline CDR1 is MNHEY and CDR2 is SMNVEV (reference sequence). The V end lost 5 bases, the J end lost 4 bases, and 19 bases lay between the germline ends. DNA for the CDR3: TGTGCCAGCAGTGACTACGGGCTCCCGCAGGCAGATACGCAGTATTTT. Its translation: CASSDYGLPQADTQYF.

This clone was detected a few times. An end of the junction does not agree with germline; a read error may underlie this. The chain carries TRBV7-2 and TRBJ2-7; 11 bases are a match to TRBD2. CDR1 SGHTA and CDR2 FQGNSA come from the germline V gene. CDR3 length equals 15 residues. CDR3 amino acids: CASSVAGGPSYEQYF. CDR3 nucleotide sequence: TGTGCCAGCAGCGTAGCGGGAGGGCCCTCCTACGAGCAGTACTTC.

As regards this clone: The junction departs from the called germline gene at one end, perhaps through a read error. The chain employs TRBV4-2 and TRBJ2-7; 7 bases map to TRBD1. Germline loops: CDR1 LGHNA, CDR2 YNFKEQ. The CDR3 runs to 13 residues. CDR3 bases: TGTGCCAGCAGCCAGACAGGGTCCTACGAGCAGTGCTTC. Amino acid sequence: CASSQTGSYEQCF.

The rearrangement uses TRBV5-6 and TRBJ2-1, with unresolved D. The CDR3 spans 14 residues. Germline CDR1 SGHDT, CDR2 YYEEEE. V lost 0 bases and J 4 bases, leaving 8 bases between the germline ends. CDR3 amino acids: CASSLDGLYNEQFF. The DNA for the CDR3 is TGTGCCAGCAGCTTGGACGGCCTTTACAATGAGCAGTTCTTC. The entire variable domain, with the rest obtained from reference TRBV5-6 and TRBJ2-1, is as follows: DAGVTQSPTHLIKTRGQQVTLRCSPKSGHDTVSWYQQALGQGPQFIFQYYEEEERQRGNFPDRFSGHQFPNYSSELNVNALLLGDSALYLCASSLDGLYNEQFFGPGTRLTVL.

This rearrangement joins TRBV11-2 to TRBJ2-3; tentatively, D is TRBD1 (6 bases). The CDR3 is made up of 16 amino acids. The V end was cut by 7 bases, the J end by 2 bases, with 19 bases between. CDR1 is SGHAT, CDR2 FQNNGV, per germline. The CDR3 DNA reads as TGTGCCAGCAACTGGGGGCTCCTTGGGCCCACAGATACGCAGTATTTT. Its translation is CASNWGLLGPTDTQYF.